The TCR beta chain described here comes from a study of memory CD4+ T cells and cytomegalovirus serostatus. Background on the study: Of the healthy Belgian adults, several were CMV seropositive and around 22 seronegative.

Single viable CD3+CD4+CD8-CD45RO+ cells were sorted as the memory CD4+ T cells. After thawing, CD4+ T cells were positively selected. In this sample, this clone turned up once. The protocol was immunoSEQ multiplex PCR, while the TCRdb copy is restricted to in-frame clones and leaves out a portion. The sample includes some 57,000 clones, roughly 80% of them seen just once. V shed 3 bases and J shed 7 bases, with 16 bases lying between them. This CDR3 is built from 15 residues. Germline CDR1 is KGHSH and CDR2 is LQKENI. Sequencing input: memory CD4+ T cells from blood. This chain joins TRBV18 and TRBJ1-5, with D perhaps matching TRBD1 (5 bases). The receptor comes from an adult in good health and CMV-seronegative. The chain's CDR3 is CASSPNQGDGQPQHF. The CDR3, as DNA: TGTGCCAGCTCACCGAATCAGGGTGACGGGCAGCCCCAGCATTTT.